This T cell receptor (beta chain) was recorded in a study of OX40 agonist ivuxolimab in advanced cancers. Turning to the overall study: Ivuxolimab was a fully human IgG2 agonistic monoclonal antibody targeting the costimulatory receptor OX40 (CD134). Intravenous ivuxolimab was administered to patients every 2 weeks at six dose levels: 0.01, 0.1, 0.3, 1.5, 3 and 10 mg/kg. Of the approximately 54 patients in dose escalation, approximately 20 had hepatocellular carcinoma, about 15 had melanoma, 9 had renal cell carcinoma and 9 had head and neck cancer. In the dose-escalation cohort, roughly 80% of patients were male, and the mean age was around 60 years, with a range of about 20 to 90. Patients were allowed to have had prior anti-PD-1, anti-PD-L1 or anti-CTLA-4 therapy, and approximately 43% of the dose-escalation patients had previously received checkpoint inhibitors. Partial responses occurred in three dose-escalation patients, of whom one had hepatocellular carcinoma and two had cutaneous melanoma. Peripheral TCRbeta sequencing was intended to test whether TCR sequence diversity was altered and clonal T-cell expansion was caused by ivuxolimab. The paper covers the monotherapy dose-escalation part of the phase I ivuxolimab trial, which included N of about 50 patients.

Concerning this clone itself: What this receptor recognizes is not known. No much larger clone is present one base from it, and per-base qualities are unavailable.

To sequence the TCRbeta CDR3 region, genomic DNA was isolated from the sorted cells. The immunoSEQ Assay was used for sequencing of TCRbeta CDR3 regions. Drawn from immuneACCESS, this table holds only the in-frame rearrangements with V and J called that TCRdb kept. Clones are partly lost; checked studies trace under half to an unresolved V gene and leave the rest unexplained. Present in this sample are some 81,000 clones, around 83% of which were seen just once. About 0.73% of the sample is taken by the ten largest. The trial excluded patients who had a history of autoimmune disease or who were on systemic immunosuppression. Peripheral blood for TCR sequencing was collected from all dose cohorts at baseline, on cycle 4 day 1, and on cycle 7 day 1. The samples were taken from a phase I, first-in-human, multicenter, open-label dose-escalation trial of ivuxolimab. Adults with locally advanced or metastatic head and neck squamous cell, hepatocellular, melanoma or renal cell carcinoma were enrolled in the trial. Before TCR sequencing, CD4+ and CD8+ T cells were separately sorted from peripheral blood.

CDR3 length: 13 amino acids, cysteine to phenylalanine. The DNA shown is the 39-base CDR3, in frame from base 1. The germline ends are 7 bases apart after V is trimmed by 6 bases and J by 0 bases. Looking up the germline V gene yields CDR1 MGHDK and CDR2 SYGVNS. The paper's findings and limits, for the study overall: In the 0.1-3.0 mg/kg groups, partial responders were among the patients with the lowest normalized peripheral clonal expansion, particularly in CD8+ T cells. Low levels of normalized T-cell clonal expansion were also seen in some nonresponding patients. After ivuxolimab, more expanded clones were found on average in CD8+ T cells than in CD4+ T cells. Which antigens the clonally expanded peripheral T cells were specific for was not determined. At doses from 0.1 to 3.0 mg/kg, clonal expansion was seen in both CD4+ and CD8+ blood T cells between baseline and week 6.

This chain is built from TRBV25-1 and TRBJ2-3; the D gene is unclear. This material consisted of CD4+ or CD8+ T cells sorted from blood, taken in a trial of the OX40 agonist ivuxolimab. The sequence derives from an adult with an advanced solid tumor such as melanoma, head and neck, liver or kidney cancer. The nucleotide sequence reads TGTGCCAGCAGGGTAGCTAGCACAGATACGCAGTATTTT. Its translation reads: CASRVASTDTQYF.